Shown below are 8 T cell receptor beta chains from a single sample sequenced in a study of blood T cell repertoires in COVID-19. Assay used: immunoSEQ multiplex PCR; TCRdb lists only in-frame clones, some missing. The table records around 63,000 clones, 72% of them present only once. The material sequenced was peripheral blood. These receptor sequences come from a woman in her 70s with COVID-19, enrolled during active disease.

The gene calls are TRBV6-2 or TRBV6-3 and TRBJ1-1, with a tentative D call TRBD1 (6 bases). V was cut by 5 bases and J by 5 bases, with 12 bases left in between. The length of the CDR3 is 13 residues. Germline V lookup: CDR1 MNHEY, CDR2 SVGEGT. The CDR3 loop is CASSLSQGTEAFF. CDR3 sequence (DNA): TGTGCCAGCAGTCTCTCCCAGGGGACTGAAGCTTTCTTT.

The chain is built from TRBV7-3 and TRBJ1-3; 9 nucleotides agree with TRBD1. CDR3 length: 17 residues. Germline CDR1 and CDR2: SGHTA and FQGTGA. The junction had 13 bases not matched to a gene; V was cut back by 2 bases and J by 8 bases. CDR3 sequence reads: CASSLARGDRVRHTIYF. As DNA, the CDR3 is TGTGCCAGCAGCTTAGCCAGGGGGGACAGGGTTAGGCACACCATATATTTT. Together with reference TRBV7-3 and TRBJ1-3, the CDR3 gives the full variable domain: GAGVSQTPSNKVTEKGKYVELRCDPISGHTALYWYRQSLGQGPEFLIYFQGTGAADDSGLPNDRFFAVRPEGSVSTLKIQRTERGDSAVYLCASSLARGDRVRHTIYFGEGSWLTVV.

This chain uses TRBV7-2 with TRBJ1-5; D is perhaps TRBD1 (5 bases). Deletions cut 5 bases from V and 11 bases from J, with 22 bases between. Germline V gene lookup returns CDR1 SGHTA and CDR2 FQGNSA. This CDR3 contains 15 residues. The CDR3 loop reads CASSPMGGPGEAQHF. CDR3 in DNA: TGTGCCAGCAGCCCGATGGGCGGTCCGGGGGAAGCCCAGCATTTT.

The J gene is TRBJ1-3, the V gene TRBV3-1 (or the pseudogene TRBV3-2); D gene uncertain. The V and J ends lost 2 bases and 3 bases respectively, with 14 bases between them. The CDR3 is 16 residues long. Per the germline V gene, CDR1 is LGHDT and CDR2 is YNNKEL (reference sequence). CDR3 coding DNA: TGTGCCAGCAGCCAATCGGGTGGCAGACTTGGAAACACCATATATTTT. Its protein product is CASSQSGGRLGNTIYF.

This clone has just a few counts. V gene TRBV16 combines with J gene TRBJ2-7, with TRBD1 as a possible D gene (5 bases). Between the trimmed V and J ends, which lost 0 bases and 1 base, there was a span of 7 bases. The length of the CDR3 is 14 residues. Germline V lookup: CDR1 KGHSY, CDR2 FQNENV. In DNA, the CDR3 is TGTGCCAGCAGCCAATCGACAGCTTCCTACGAGCAGTACGTC. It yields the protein CASSQSTASYEQYV.

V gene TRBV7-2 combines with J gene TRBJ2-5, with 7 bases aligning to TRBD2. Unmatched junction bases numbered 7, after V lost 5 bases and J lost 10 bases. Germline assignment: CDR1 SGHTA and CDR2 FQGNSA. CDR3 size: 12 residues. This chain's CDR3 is CASSQTWGGQYF. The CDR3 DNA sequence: TGTGCCAGCAGCCAAACGTGGGGGGGCCAGTACTTC.

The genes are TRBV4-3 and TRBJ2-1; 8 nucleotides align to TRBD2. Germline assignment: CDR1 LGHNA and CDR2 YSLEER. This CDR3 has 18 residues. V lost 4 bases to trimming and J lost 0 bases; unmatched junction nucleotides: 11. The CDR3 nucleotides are TGCGCCAGCAGCCCCAATGTTCGGAGCGGGAGCTCCTACAATGAGCAGTTCTTC. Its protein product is CASSPNVRSGSSYNEQFF.

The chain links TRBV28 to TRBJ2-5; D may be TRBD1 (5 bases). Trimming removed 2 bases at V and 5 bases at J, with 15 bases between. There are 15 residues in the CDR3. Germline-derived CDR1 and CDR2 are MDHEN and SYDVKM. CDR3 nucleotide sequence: TGTGCCAGCAGTTTAACCCCCCCAGGGAAGGAGACCCAGTACTTC. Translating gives CASSLTPPGKETQYF.